The present T cell receptor (beta chain) was sequenced within a study of shared clonotypes between healthy human individuals. V lost 1 base and J 1 base, leaving 8 bases between the germline ends. The CDR3 is 15 residues long. Germline CDR1 reads LNHNV; CDR2 reads YYDKDF (reference sequence). Some clones are missing from TCRdb's copy, which holds only in-frame ones; the method was immunoSEQ multiplex PCR. Among 900,000 to 1,200,000 clones, around three quarters were seen once, and the ten largest hold 0.6% to 0.75%. To note about this clone: Its antigen is as yet unknown. The sample holds other DNA sequences that translate to the same CDR3.

Whole-study findings and limits: As a rule, naive subsets had a larger estimated richness than memory subsets. Rarefaction gave evidence that sorted-subset sequencing remained incomplete despite large depth. Represented diversity (both genetic and exposure-history) was limited by the small number of donors. A few donors had around 5.5% of their naive CD4 clonotypes in common.

The chain links TRBV15 to TRBJ2-1; tentatively, D is TRBD1 (6 bases). The TCR originated in a man aged 18 to 29 in good health. Some clones in this sample may be carry-over from other donors' samples. The source material was memory CD4+ T cells from PBMCs. The subset was: CD45RA-negative fraction. In DNA form, the CDR3 reads TGTGCCACCAGCAGAGGCCAGGGGTCCTACAATGAGCAGTTCTTC. Residues: CATSRGQGSYNEQFF.